These 10 T cell receptor beta chains share one sample of origin, sequenced in a study of T cell responses to AZD1222 COVID-19 vaccine. Produced via immunoSEQ multiplex PCR; TCRdb's table is partial and in-frame only. The sample shows some 120,000 clones, around 85% of them seen only once. The sequenced sample was peripheral blood, obtained on day 0 of AZD1222 vaccination. Source of these receptors: an adult in good health.

The J gene is TRBJ1-5, the V gene TRBV28, with 9 positions matching TRBD1. CDR1 and CDR2 (germline): MDHEN, SYDVKM. The CDR3 extends over 15 amino acids. V trimming: 3 bases; J trimming: 6 bases; junction bases outside the gene matches: 6. The CDR3 sequence: CASSFRTGVIQPQHF. CDR3 coding DNA: TGTGCCAGCAGTTTCCGGACAGGGGTAATTCAGCCCCAGCATTTT.

This sequence joins TRBV15 and TRBJ2-5; D gene ambiguous. There are 13 residues in the CDR3. CDR1 is LNHNV and CDR2 is YYDKDF in the germline V gene (reference sequence). V shed 9 bases and J shed 3 bases, with 14 bases lying between them. The DNA for the CDR3 is TGTGCCACGGGCTACAGCTTAGAAGAGACCCAGTACTTC. Translated, it gives CATGYSLEETQYF. Looking up the rest from reference TRBV15 and TRBJ2-5 gives the full variable domain: DAMVIQNPRYQVTQFGKPVTLSCSQTLNHNVMYWYQQKSSQAPKLLFHYYDKDFNNEADTPDNFQSRRPNTSFCFLDIRSPGLGDTAMYLCATGYSLEETQYFGPGTRLLVL.

This chain joins TRBV27 and TRBJ2-5; the D gene could be TRBD1 or TRBD2 (5 bases each). The germline gives CDR1 MNHEY, CDR2 SMNVEV (reference sequence). This CDR3 comprises 14 residues. V was shortened by 0 bases and J by 7 bases, with 12 bases between the two germline ends. The CDR3 nucleotides read TGTGCCAGCAGTTTATCGGACCCGAGGGGGACCCAGTACTTC. It encodes CASSLSDPRGTQYF.

This clone was detected once. The chain joins TRBV6-2 or TRBV6-3 to TRBJ2-7; D is uncertain. This CDR3 contains 14 residues. Trimming shortened V by 0 bases and J by 1 base, and 7 bases separated the two germline ends. Germline V CDR1 and CDR2: MNHEY, SVGEGT. CDR3 protein: CASSYSLESYEQYF. In DNA, the CDR3 is TGTGCCAGCAGTTACTCGCTAGAGTCCTACGAGCAGTACTTC.

This clone was picked up a small number of times. The chain combines TRBV28 with TRBJ1-4; possible D gene TRBD1, 5 bases. Looked up from germline, CDR1 is MDHEN and CDR2 is SYDVKM. The V end was cut by 6 bases, the J end by 4 bases, with 18 bases between. The CDR3 spans 16 residues. CDR3 sequence reads: CASSGGGGGYNEKLFF. The CDR3 region has the DNA TGTGCCAGCAGCGGGGGGGGTGGCGGATATAATGAAAAACTGTTTTTT.

This rearrangement joins TRBV19 to TRBJ1-2; no clear D. Germline CDR1 reads LNHDA; CDR2 reads SQIVND (reference sequence). Trimming removed 3 bases at V and 4 bases at J, with 9 bases between. The CDR3 runs to 13 residues. This CDR3 reads CASSMVTTYGYTF. In nucleotides, the CDR3 is TGTGCCAGTAGTATGGTGACGACCTATGGCTACACCTTC. Based on the CDR3 plus reference TRBV19 and TRBJ1-2, the full variable domain is DGGITQSPKYLFRKEGQNVTLSCEQNLNHDAMYWYRQDPGQGLRLIYYSQIVNDFQKGDIAEGYSVSREKKESFPLTVTSAQKNPTAFYLCASSMVTTYGYTFGSGTRLTVV.

The chain links TRBV27 to TRBJ2-1; 7 nucleotides agree with TRBD2. Trimming cost V 2 bases and J 0 bases; bases outside gene matches: 7. The CDR3 covers 17 residues. Per germline, CDR1 MNHEY and CDR2 SMNVEV (reference sequence). DNA for the CDR3: TGTGCCAGCAGTTTACGAAGCGGGGCCCGCTCCTACAATGAGCAGTTCTTC. Its protein product is CASSLRSGARSYNEQFF.

The J gene is TRBJ1-5, the V gene TRBV11-2, with 12 nucleotides matching TRBD1. Per germline, CDR1 SGHAT and CDR2 FQNNGV. The CDR3 is 19 amino acids. V shed 5 bases, J shed 5 bases, and the junction held 16 bases outside the gene matches. The CDR3, as DNA: TGTGCCAGCAGCGGACCGGGACAGGGGGCTTTAGACGGCGATCAGCCCCAGCATTTT. Its protein product is CASSGPGQGALDGDQPQHF.

The J gene is TRBJ2-3, the V gene TRBV5-4; 8 bases align to TRBD1. The germline V gene encodes CDR1 SGHNT and CDR2 YYREEE (reference sequence). The CDR3 loop spans 15 amino acids. With V trimmed by 4 bases and J by 0 bases, 4 bases remained unmatched. The CDR3 DNA follows: TGTGCCAGCAGCCCCGGACAGGGAAGCACAGATACGCAGTATTTT. It codes for CASSPGQGSTDTQYF.

V is TRBV4-1 and J is TRBJ2-5, with 8 bases matching TRBD2. The germline V gene has CDR1 MGHRA and CDR2 YSYEKL. The length of the CDR3 is 15 residues. J was trimmed by 5 bases and V by 1 base; bases with no gene match: 6. CDR3 in DNA: TGCGCCAGCAGCCAAGGGCCGCGGGGGGAGGAGACCCAGTACTTC. The encoded protein is CASSQGPRGEETQYF.